This T cell receptor (beta chain) is drawn from a study (dated by TCRdb to about 2015). About the full investigation: The study set out to test whether tumor-infiltrating Tregs in breast cancer get recruited from blood Tregs or are instead converted in situ from other CD4+ T cell subsets.

This clonotype was detected only a few times. Its antigen is currently not known. It has no much larger one-base neighbor in the sample; base qualities were not kept. Full-length TCR variable regions were amplified by 5' RACE PCR with constant-region reverse primers, followed by semi-nested PCR with Nested Universal Primer A. The ReliaPrep RNA Cell Miniprep System was used to extract total RNA, which was then reverse transcribed into 5'RACE-ready cDNA with the SMARTer RACE 5'/3' Kit. Multiplex adaptors were used to barcode full-length TCR alpha and beta libraries, and the barcoded libraries were sequenced on an Illumina MiSeq. The paper's data handling went like this. For each of nine subset-tissue groups, sequencing data from the five patients were pooled, and the groups were then compared using unsupervised clustering of TCR gene usage. The Morisita-Horn index, with shared sequences weighted by their contribution to each repertoire, was used to calculate repertoire similarity. TCRdb trimmed the raw reads at Q25, called clones with MiXCR and kept productive beta chains. Rows are combined by CDR3 protein, so each entry shows the most common genes and DNA. These V and J calls originate from TCRdb's pipeline instead of the authors' own analysis. This sample is represented by 30,000 or so distinct CDR3 sequences; approximately 24% of them were singletons. The biggest ten clones account for more than 3.5% of the sample.

The memory CD4+ T cell population was isolated based on a CD4+CD45RO+CD25- phenotype. Tregs, naive and memory CD4+ T cells from tumor, blood and ipsilateral draining lymph nodes of 5 or 6 breast cancer patients underwent full-length TCR alpha and beta sequencing. Ficoll density gradient centrifugation was used to isolate mononuclear cells from lymph nodes or from 50 ml of peripheral blood. Sorted cell populations were confirmed by FACS to exceed 90% purity. Summary of the overall study and its limitations: The larger-cohort validation was restricted to a single TCR beta V-J rearrangement rather than whole repertoires. The greatest overlap of tumor-infiltrating Treg TCR alpha and beta sequences was observed with tumor naive CD4+ T cells, followed by blood naive CD4+ T cells. In terms of TCR gene usage, tumor memory CD4+ T cells clustered together with blood and lymph node memory CD4+ cells, as well as with lymph node naive CD4+ cells.

The junction carries 11 bases between V and J, which are trimmed by 1 base and 2 bases respectively. The CDR3 runs 15 amino acids, cysteine and phenylalanine included. Just CDR3 DNA is preserved here, 45 bases in frame from base 1. CDR1 and CDR2 were assigned from the germline V gene (reference sequence) as SEHNR and FQNEAQ. Sequencing was carried out using memory CD4+ T cells sorted from blood. Sample cell subset or site, as interpreted from the label and publication: memory CD4+ T cells, CD4+CD45RO+CD25-. This receptor chain uses TRBV7-9 and TRBJ2-5; the D gene is perhaps TRBD1 or TRBD2, each of them matching over 5 bases. The receptor's source is a female donor with breast cancer. This receptor carries the CDR3 CASSLVRGPQETQYF. The sequence in DNA is TGTGCCAGCAGCTTAGTCCGGGGCCCTCAAGAGACCCAGTACTTC.